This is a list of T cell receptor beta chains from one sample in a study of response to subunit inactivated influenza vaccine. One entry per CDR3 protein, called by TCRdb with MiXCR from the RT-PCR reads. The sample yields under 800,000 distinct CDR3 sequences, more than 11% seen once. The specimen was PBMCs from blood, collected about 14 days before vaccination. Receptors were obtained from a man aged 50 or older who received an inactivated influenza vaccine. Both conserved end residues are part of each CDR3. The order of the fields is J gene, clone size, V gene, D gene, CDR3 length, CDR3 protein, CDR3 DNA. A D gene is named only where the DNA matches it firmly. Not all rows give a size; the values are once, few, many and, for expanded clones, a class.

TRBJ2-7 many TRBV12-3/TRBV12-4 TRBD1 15 CASSLNVHTGAEQYF TGTGCCAGCAGTTTGAATGTTCACACAGGGGCCGAGCAGTACTTC
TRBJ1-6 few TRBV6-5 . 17 CASSYRDTRSGNSPLHF TGTGCCAGCAGTTACCGCGACACCCGATCGGGGAATTCACCCCTCCACTTT
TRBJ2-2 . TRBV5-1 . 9 CASTGELFF TGCGCCAGCACCGGGGAGCTGTTTTTT
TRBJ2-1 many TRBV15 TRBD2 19 CATSRDGTSGRGSYNEQFF TGTGCCACCAGCAGAGACGGGACTAGCGGGAGAGGCTCCTACAATGAGCAGTTCTTC
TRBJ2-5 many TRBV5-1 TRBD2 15 CASSLTSGTQETQYF TGCGCCAGCAGCTTGACTAGCGGGACACAAGAGACCCAGTACTTC
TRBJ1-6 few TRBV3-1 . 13 CASSQGRGAPLHF TGTGCCAGCAGCCAAGGGAGGGGAGCACCCCTCCACTTT
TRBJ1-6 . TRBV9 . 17 CASSVASGSSYNSPLHF TGTGCCAGCAGCGTAGCTTCTGGGAGCTCCTATAATTCACCCCTCCACTTT
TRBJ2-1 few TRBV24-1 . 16 CATSGRGGLSYNEQFF TGTGCCACCAGTGGTCGCGGCGGTCTTTCCTACAATGAGCAGTTCTTC
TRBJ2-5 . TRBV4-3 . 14 CASSQVAWGETQYF TGCGCCAGCAGCCAAGTAGCCTGGGGAGAGACCCAGTACTTC
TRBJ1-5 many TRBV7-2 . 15 CASSLGPYSNQPQHF TGTGCCAGCAGCTTAGGGCCCTATAGCAATCAGCCCCAGCATTTT
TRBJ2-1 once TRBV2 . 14 CASPKGQGYNEQFF TGTGCCAGCCCAAAAGGGCAGGGCTACAATGAGCAGTTCTTC
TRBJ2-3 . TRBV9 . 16 CASSVGWRGSTDTQYF TGTGCCAGCAGCGTAGGTTGGCGGGGTAGCACAGATACGCAGTATTTT
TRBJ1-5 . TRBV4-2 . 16 CASSQERGGLNQPQHF TGTGCCAGCAGCCAGGAAAGGGGGGGGCTCAATCAGCCCCAGCATTTT
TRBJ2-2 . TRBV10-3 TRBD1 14 CAITRTGNTGELFF TGTGCCATCACCCGGACAGGGAACACCGGGGAGCTGTTTTTT
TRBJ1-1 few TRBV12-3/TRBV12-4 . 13 CASSLNYRAKAFF TGTGCCAGCAGTTTAAATTACAGGGCAAAAGCTTTCTTT
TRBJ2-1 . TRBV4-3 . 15 CASSQELGHYNEQFF TGCGCCAGCAGCCAAGAATTAGGACACTACAATGAGCAGTTCTTC
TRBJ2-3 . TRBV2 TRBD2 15 CASSELAGWADTQYF TGTGCCAGCAGTGAACTAGCGGGGTGGGCAGATACGCAGTATTTT
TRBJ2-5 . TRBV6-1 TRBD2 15 CASRVLAGGQETQYF TGTGCCAGCAGGGTACTAGCGGGGGGACAAGAGACCCAGTACTTC
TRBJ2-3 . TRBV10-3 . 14 CAISERVSPDTQYF TGTGCCATCAGTGAGCGGGTCTCCCCAGATACGCAGTATTTT
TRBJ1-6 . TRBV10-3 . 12 CAISDRDSPLHF TGTGCCATCAGTGATAGGGATTCACCCCTCCACTTT
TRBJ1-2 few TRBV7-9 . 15 CASSLGIDNPYGYTF TGTGCCAGCAGCTTAGGGATAGACAACCCCTATGGCTACACCTTC
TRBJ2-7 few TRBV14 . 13 CASSQGGVSEQYF TGTGCCAGCAGCCAAGGGGGCGTTTCCGAGCAGTACTTC
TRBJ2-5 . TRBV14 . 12 CASSHYAETQYF TGTGCCAGCAGCCATTATGCCGAGACCCAGTACTTC
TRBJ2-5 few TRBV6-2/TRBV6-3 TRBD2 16 CASSPLAGGTKETQYF TGTGCCAGCAGCCCCTTGGCGGGAGGGACGAAGGAGACCCAGTACTTC
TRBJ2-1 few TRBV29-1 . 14 CSVEAGTSYNEQFF TGCAGCGTTGAAGCAGGGACTTCCTACAATGAGCAGTTCTTC
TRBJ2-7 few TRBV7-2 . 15 CASSALGQTFYEQYF TGTGCCAGCAGCGCGTTGGGTCAGACCTTCTACGAGCAGTACTTC
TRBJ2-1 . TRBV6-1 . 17 CASKAGGGGRVYNEQFF TGTGCCAGCAAAGCAGGGGGCGGCGGGAGAGTCTACAATGAGCAGTTCTTC
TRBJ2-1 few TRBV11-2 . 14 CASSFDITYNEQFF TGTGCCAGCAGCTTTGACATTACCTACAATGAGCAGTTCTTC
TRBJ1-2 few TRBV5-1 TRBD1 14 CASSIGTGRYGYTF TGCGCCAGCAGCATCGGGACAGGGAGGTATGGCTACACCTTC
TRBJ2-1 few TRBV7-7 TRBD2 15 CASSLAPTSENEQFF TGTGCCAGCAGCTTAGCGCCAACTAGCGAAAATGAGCAGTTCTTC
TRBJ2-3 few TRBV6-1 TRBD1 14 CASSDRGNTDTQYF TGTGCCAGCAGTGACAGGGGGAACACAGATACGCAGTATTTT
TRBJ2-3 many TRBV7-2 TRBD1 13 CASSRQGADTQYF TGTGCCAGCAGCCGACAGGGGGCAGATACGCAGTATTTT
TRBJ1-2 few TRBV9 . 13 CASSGIGGLGYTF TGTGCCAGCAGCGGAATTGGAGGCCTTGGCTACACCTTC
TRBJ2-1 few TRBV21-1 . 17 CASSKASGVGSYNEQFF TGTGCCAGCAGCAAAGCGTCAGGGGTGGGGTCCTACAATGAGCAGTTCTTC
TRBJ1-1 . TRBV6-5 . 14 CASSYSSGQNEAFF TGTGCCAGCAGTTACTCGAGTGGTCAGAATGAAGCTTTCTTT
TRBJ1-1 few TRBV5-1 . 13 CASSLGQHTEAFF TGCGCCAGCAGCCTGGGGCAACACACTGAAGCTTTCTTT
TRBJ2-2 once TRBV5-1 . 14 CASSLVLDSGELFF TGCGCCAGCAGCTTGGTATTAGACAGCGGGGAGCTGTTTTTT
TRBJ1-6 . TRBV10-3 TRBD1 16 CAISEWDRKGVSPLHF TGTGCCATCAGTGAGTGGGACAGGAAAGGGGTTTCACCCCTCCACTTT
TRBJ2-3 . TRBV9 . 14 CASSNRASTDTQYF TGTGCCAGCAGCAACAGGGCTAGCACAGATACGCAGTATTTT
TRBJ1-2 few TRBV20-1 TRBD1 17 CSARGLVRQGGDYGYTF TGCAGTGCTAGGGGGCTCGTTCGACAGGGAGGGGACTATGGCTACACCTTC
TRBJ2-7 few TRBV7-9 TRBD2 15 CASSLVSGRAHEQYF TGTGCCAGCAGCTTAGTTAGCGGGAGGGCTCACGAGCAGTACTTC
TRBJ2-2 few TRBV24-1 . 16 CATSVSPGANTGELFF TGTGCCACCAGTGTTTCGCCAGGCGCGAACACCGGGGAGCTGTTTTTT
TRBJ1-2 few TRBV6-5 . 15 CASSYSTPINYGYTF TGTGCCAGCAGTTACTCGACGCCGATTAACTATGGCTACACCTTC
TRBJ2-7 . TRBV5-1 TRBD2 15 CDSSPLAGAGYEQYF TGCGACAGCAGTCCCCTAGCGGGGGCTGGCTACGAGCAGTACTTC
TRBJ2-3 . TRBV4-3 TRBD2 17 CASSQDVRLAGGMTQYF TGCGCCAGCAGCCAAGATGTACGGCTAGCGGGAGGGATGACGCAGTATTTT
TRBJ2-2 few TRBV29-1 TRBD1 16 CSVETQGVTNTGELFF TGCAGCGTTGAAACGCAGGGGGTGACGAACACCGGGGAGCTGTTTTTT
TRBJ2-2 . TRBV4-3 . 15 CASSHRSRDTGELFF TGCGCCAGCAGCCACCGATCCAGGGACACCGGGGAGCTGTTTTTT
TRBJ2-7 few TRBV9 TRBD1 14 CASSVAGTGNEQYF TGTGCCAGCAGCGTAGCTGGGACAGGGAACGAGCAGTACTTC
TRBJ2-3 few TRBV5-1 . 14 CASSAGEFPDTQYF TGCGCCAGCAGTGCAGGGGAGTTCCCAGATACGCAGTATTTT
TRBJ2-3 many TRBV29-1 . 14 CSVDSVIGTDTQYF TGCAGCGTTGATAGTGTAATCGGCACAGATACGCAGTATTTT
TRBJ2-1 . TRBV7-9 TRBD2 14 CASSSSGGAHEQFF TGTGCCAGCAGCTCTAGCGGGGGGGCCCATGAGCAGTTCTTC